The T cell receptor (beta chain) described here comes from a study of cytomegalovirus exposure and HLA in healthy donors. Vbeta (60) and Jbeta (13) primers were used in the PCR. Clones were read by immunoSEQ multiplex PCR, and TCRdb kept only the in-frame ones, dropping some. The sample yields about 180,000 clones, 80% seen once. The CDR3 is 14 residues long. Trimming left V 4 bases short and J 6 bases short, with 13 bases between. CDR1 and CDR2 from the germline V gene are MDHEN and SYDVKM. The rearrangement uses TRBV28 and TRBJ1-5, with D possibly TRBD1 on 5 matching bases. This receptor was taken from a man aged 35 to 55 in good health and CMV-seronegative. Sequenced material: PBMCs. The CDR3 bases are TGTGCCAGCAGTTCCGGGAGTGGGGGTCAGCCCCAGCATTTT. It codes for CASSSGSGGQPQHF.